This is a list of T cell receptor beta chains from one sample in a study of T-cell reconstitution after alpha-beta-depleted transplantation in children. TCRdb passed the PCR reads through MiXCR, listing each CDR3 protein once. The data hold about 610,000 distinct CDR3 sequences, with about 10% observed a single time. The specimen was PBMCs from the stem cell graft donor, collected from the stem cell graft. The receptor set was obtained from a human donor who donated a stem cell graft to a child with acute myeloid leukemia. The CDR3 runs from the conserved cysteine through the conserved F or W.

J gene	V gene	CDR3 protein
TRBJ2-7	TRBV7-2	CASSFSAAIQEQYF
TRBJ1-5	TRBV12-3/TRBV12-4	CASSLRQLNQPQHF
TRBJ1-1	TRBV5-1	CASSEDSQRTEAFF
TRBJ2-4	TRBV5-1	CASSLGTTPNIQYF
TRBJ2-1	TRBV6-5	CASSYRSVGLAGFYNEQFF
TRBJ1-1	TRBV2	CASSVRGNTEAFF
TRBJ1-1	TRBV27	CASSLTGFTNTEAFF
TRBJ1-6	TRBV28	CASSLRPNSPLHF
TRBJ2-7	TRBV24-1	CATSGWDTLLWNEQYF
TRBJ2-7	TRBV29-1	CSARTGYTYEQYF